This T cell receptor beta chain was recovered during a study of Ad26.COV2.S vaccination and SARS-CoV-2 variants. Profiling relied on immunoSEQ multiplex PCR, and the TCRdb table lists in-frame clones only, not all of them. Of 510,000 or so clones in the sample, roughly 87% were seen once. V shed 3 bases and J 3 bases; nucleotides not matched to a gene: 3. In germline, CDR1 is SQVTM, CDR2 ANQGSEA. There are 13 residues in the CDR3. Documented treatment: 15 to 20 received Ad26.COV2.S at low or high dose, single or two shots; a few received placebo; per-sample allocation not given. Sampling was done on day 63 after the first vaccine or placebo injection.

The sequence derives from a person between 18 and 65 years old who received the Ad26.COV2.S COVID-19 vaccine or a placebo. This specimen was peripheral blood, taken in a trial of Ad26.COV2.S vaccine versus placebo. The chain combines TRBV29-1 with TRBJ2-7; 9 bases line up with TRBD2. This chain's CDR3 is CSVEASGNYEQYF. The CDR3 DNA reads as TGCAGCGTTGAGGCTAGCGGGAACTACGAGCAGTACTTC.